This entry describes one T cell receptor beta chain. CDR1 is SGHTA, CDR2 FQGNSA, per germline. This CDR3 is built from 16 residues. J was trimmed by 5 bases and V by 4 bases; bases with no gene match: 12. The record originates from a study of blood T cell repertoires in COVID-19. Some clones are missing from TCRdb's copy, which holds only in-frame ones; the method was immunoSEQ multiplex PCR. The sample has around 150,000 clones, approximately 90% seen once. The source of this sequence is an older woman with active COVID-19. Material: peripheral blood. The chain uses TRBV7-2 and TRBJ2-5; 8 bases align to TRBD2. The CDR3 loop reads CASSSLGAGDGETQYF. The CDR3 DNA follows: TGTGCCAGCAGCTCCTTGGGAGCGGGAGACGGGGAGACCCAGTACTTC.